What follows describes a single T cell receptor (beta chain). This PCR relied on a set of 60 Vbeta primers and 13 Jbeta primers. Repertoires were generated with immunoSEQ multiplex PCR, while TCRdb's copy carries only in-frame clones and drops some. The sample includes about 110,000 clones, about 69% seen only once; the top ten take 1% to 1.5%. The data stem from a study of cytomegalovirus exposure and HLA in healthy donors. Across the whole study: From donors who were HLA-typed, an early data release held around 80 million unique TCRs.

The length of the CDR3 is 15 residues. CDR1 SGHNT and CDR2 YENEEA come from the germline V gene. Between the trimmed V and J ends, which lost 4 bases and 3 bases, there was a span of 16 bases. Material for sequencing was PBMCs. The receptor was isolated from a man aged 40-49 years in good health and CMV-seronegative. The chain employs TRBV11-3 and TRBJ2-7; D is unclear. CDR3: CASSYQFGRHYEQYF. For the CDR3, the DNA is TGTGCCAGCAGCTACCAGTTTGGCCGCCACTACGAGCAGTACTTC.